This T cell receptor beta chain was sequenced for a study of T cells after yellow fever vaccination. Study background: Preparing low-cell-number fractions relied on SMART-Seq v4 Ultra Low Input.

The CDR3 runs 14 residues. Trimming took off 3 bases at V and 2 bases at J, with 11 bases between the two ends. Germline CDR1 is SGHRS and CDR2 is YFSETQ. Production of TCR cDNA was by 5'RACE template switching, which also added a universal primer site and UMIs. Each CDR3 protein is one row after TCRdb ran MiXCR on the 5' RACE reads. The repertoire consists of a few hundred thousand distinct CDR3 sequences, with 15% to 20% occurring once and the leading ten covering about 13%. This specimen consisted of PBMCs, obtained 15 days after the yellow fever booster vaccination. The sequence was collected from a man aged 25-45 years who received the YFV17D yellow fever vaccine. The chain has TRBV5-1 and TRBJ1-2, with D perhaps matching TRBD1 (5 bases). The CDR3 DNA follows: TGCGCCAGCAGCTCTGGGGCCGGAAACTATGGCTACACCTTC. Encoded protein: CASSSGAGNYGYTF.